This is a list of T cell receptor beta chains from one sample in a study of tumor and adjacent non-tumor tissue in lung cancer. TCRdb re-analysed the multiplex PCR reads in MiXCR, keeping a single row per CDR3 protein. The sample consists of 55,000 to 75,000 distinct CDR3 sequences, 55% to 75% of them appearing once. Material: lung tumor tissue. These receptors all come from a man in his fifties with non-small cell lung cancer. CDR3s include the opening cysteine and the closing phenylalanine or tryptophan. The order of the fields is clone size, J gene, V gene, D gene, CDR3 DNA, CDR3 protein. The D gene is left open where the match is weak. Clone size, where shown, is once, few, many, or a class for clones that have expanded.

clone_size: many; j_call: TRBJ2-5; v_call: TRBV7-9; d_call: NA; cdr3_nt: TGTGCCAGCAGCGATAGAGCTCAAGAGACCCAGTACTTC; cdr3_aa: CASSDRAQETQYF
clone_size: NA; j_call: TRBJ1-1; v_call: TRBV6-5; d_call: NA; cdr3_nt: TGTGCCAGTACTTTCCCCGGGGCCTCCAGAGCATTCTTT; cdr3_aa: CASTFPGASRAFF
clone_size: NA; j_call: TRBJ2-7; v_call: TRBV5-1; d_call: TRBD2; cdr3_nt: TGCGCCAGCAGCTTACTAGCGGGATGGGAAGCGGCTACCGAGCAGTACTTC; cdr3_aa: CASSLLAGWEAATEQYF
clone_size: few; j_call: TRBJ2-7; v_call: TRBV6-1; d_call: TRBD1; cdr3_nt: TGTGCCGGCAATGGACAGGAAGCATACGAGCAGTACTTC; cdr3_aa: CAGNGQEAYEQYF
clone_size: many; j_call: TRBJ2-7; v_call: TRBV6-6; d_call: TRBD2; cdr3_nt: TGTGCCAGCACCTTCGGGGCTAGCGGGGGTAGCGAGCAGTACTTC; cdr3_aa: CASTFGASGGSEQYF
clone_size: once; j_call: TRBJ1-2; v_call: TRBV30; d_call: NA; cdr3_nt: TGTACCTGGATTAACAGGGTTATTGGCTACACCTTC; cdr3_aa: CTWINRVIGYTF
clone_size: few; j_call: TRBJ2-7; v_call: TRBV19; d_call: TRBD1; cdr3_nt: TGTGCCAGTAGTATAGGGGGACAGGGGGCCAACGAGCAGTACTTC; cdr3_aa: CASSIGGQGANEQYF
clone_size: medium-sized; j_call: TRBJ2-5; v_call: TRBV12-3/TRBV12-4; d_call: NA; cdr3_nt: TGTGCCAGCAGTTTAGCATGGGAGACCCAGTACTTC; cdr3_aa: CASSLAWETQYF
clone_size: NA; j_call: TRBJ2-1; v_call: TRBV11-2; d_call: TRBD1; cdr3_nt: TGTGCCAGCAGTCGGACAGGGTCAGACAATGAGCAATTCTTC; cdr3_aa: CASSRTGSDNEQFF
clone_size: NA; j_call: TRBJ2-6; v_call: TRBV18; d_call: NA; cdr3_nt: TGTGCCAGCTCACCAGCAGGGGCCAACGTCCTGACTTTC; cdr3_aa: CASSPAGANVLTF
clone_size: NA; j_call: TRBJ2-7; v_call: TRBV2; d_call: NA; cdr3_nt: TGTGCCAGTAGTGTCCACGAGCAGTACTTC; cdr3_aa: CASSVHEQYF
clone_size: NA; j_call: TRBJ2-1; v_call: TRBV4-1; d_call: TRBD2; cdr3_nt: TGCGCCAGCAGCCAAGACTCTAGCGGGAGCACCTACAATGAGCAGTTCTTC; cdr3_aa: CASSQDSSGSTYNEQFF
clone_size: few; j_call: TRBJ2-3; v_call: TRBV24-1; d_call: NA; cdr3_nt: TGTGCCACCAGTGATTTTGTAACAGATACGCAGTATTTT; cdr3_aa: CATSDFVTDTQYF
clone_size: NA; j_call: TRBJ2-1; v_call: TRBV30; d_call: NA; cdr3_nt: TGTGCCTGGTGCCGGGACTTGGGCTATGAGCAGTTCTTC; cdr3_aa: CAWCRDLGYEQFF
clone_size: many; j_call: TRBJ2-7; v_call: TRBV5-6; d_call: NA; cdr3_nt: TGTGCCAGCAGCTCACTCACCGAGCAGTACTTC; cdr3_aa: CASSSLTEQYF
clone_size: NA; j_call: TRBJ2-5; v_call: TRBV10-1; d_call: NA; cdr3_nt: TGTGCCAGCAGTGTAAGCAGGGCCGTGGGGACCCAGTACTTC; cdr3_aa: CASSVSRAVGTQYF
clone_size: NA; j_call: TRBJ2-7; v_call: TRBV11-2; d_call: NA; cdr3_nt: TGTGCCAGCAGCTACAGTACTGCTCACTACGAGCAGTACTTC; cdr3_aa: CASSYSTAHYEQYF
clone_size: NA; j_call: TRBJ2-5; v_call: TRBV12-3/TRBV12-4; d_call: TRBD1; cdr3_nt: TGTGCCAGCAGATCCGGGACAGGGGGCCTGAACTTC; cdr3_aa: CASRSGTGGLNF
clone_size: many; j_call: TRBJ2-7; v_call: TRBV5-1; d_call: TRBD2; cdr3_nt: TGCGCCAGCAGCTTACTAGCGGGGGGGCCCTACGAGCAGTACTTC; cdr3_aa: CASSLLAGGPYEQYF
clone_size: NA; j_call: TRBJ2-7; v_call: TRBV11-2; d_call: TRBD1; cdr3_nt: TGTGCCAGCAGACGGGGACAGGGGACCTTCGAGCAGTACTTC; cdr3_aa: CASRRGQGTFEQYF
clone_size: NA; j_call: TRBJ2-5; v_call: TRBV5-5; d_call: NA; cdr3_nt: TGTGCCAGCAGCTCGGGATTAGGGCAAGAGACCCAGTACTTC; cdr3_aa: CASSSGLGQETQYF
clone_size: many; j_call: TRBJ1-2; v_call: TRBV6-2/TRBV6-3; d_call: NA; cdr3_nt: TGTGCCAGCAGTTACCGGTCCCAAGGCTACACCTTC; cdr3_aa: CASSYRSQGYTF
clone_size: NA; j_call: TRBJ2-3; v_call: TRBV29-1; d_call: NA; cdr3_nt: TGCAGAGTTGGATCTGGCAGGAGTCGCACAGATACGCAGTATTTT; cdr3_aa: CRVGSGRSRTDTQYF
clone_size: NA; j_call: TRBJ1-2; v_call: TRBV6-5; d_call: NA; cdr3_nt: TGTGCCAGCAGGATAGAACCCTATGGGTACACGTTC; cdr3_aa: CASRIEPYGYTF
clone_size: NA; j_call: TRBJ2-7; v_call: TRBV5-1; d_call: TRBD1; cdr3_nt: TGCGCCAGCAGCTCCGGACAGGGCGTCCACGATCAGTACTTC; cdr3_aa: CASSSGQGVHDQYF
clone_size: many; j_call: TRBJ1-5; v_call: TRBV20-1; d_call: NA; cdr3_nt: TGCAGTGCTAATCCTCTAAAGATCGATCAGCCCCAGCATTTT; cdr3_aa: CSANPLKIDQPQHF
clone_size: many; j_call: TRBJ2-5; v_call: TRBV14; d_call: TRBD2; cdr3_nt: TGTGCCAGCAGCCGCCTCCCTCGACTAGCGGGGATCCAAGAGACCCAGTACTTC; cdr3_aa: CASSRLPRLAGIQETQYF
clone_size: NA; j_call: TRBJ2-7; v_call: TRBV20-1; d_call: NA; cdr3_nt: TGTAGTGCTAGAGTTCGGGAATCCTACGAGCAGTACTTC; cdr3_aa: CSARVRESYEQYF